This T cell receptor (beta chain) was recorded in a study of identical twins. Regarding the study as a whole: Low generation probability was overrepresented in out-of-frame alpha sequences shared by twins.

Unique molecular identifiers were present on the cDNA, and a universal primer site came from template switching. TCRdb recomputed calls from the 5' RACE reads with MiXCR, one row per CDR3 protein. The sample has some 240,000 distinct CDR3 sequences, under 12% seen once. This clonotype occurred many times. Its antigen is unknown. The receptor was isolated from a man aged 45 to 65 in good health. Sequenced material: memory T cells sorted from blood.

CDR3 loop: CAIATTGELFF. The CDR3, as DNA: TGTGCCATCGCCACCACCGGGGAGCTGTTTTTT. V gene TRBV10-3 combines with J gene TRBJ2-2; D is undetermined. The CDR3 sequence is 11 residues long. Germline CDR1 and CDR2: ENHRY and SYGVKD. Trimming took off 8 bases at V and 4 bases at J, with 5 bases between the two ends.